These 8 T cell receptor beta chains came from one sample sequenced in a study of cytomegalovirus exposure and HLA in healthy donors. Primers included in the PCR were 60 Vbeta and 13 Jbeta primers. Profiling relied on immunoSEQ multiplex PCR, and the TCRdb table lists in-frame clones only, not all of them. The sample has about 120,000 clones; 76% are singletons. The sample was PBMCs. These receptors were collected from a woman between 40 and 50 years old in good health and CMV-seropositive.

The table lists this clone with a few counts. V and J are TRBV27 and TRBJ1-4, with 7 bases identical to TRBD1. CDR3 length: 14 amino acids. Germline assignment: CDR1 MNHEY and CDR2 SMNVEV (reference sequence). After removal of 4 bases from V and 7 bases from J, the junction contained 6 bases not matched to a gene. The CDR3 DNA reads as TGTGCCAGCAGTTCAGGACAGGCGGCTGAAAAACTGTTTTTT. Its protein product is CASSSGQAAEKLFF.

The CDR3 protein is CASNLQGADTQYF. The CDR3 DNA follows: TGTGCCAGCAACTTACAGGGGGCAGATACGCAGTATTTT. The chain combines TRBV5-6 with TRBJ2-3; 8 bases match TRBD1. Germline V gene sequence: CDR1 SGHDT, CDR2 YYEEEE. The CDR3 spans 13 residues. Unmatched junction bases numbered 4, after V lost 6 bases and J lost 4 bases.

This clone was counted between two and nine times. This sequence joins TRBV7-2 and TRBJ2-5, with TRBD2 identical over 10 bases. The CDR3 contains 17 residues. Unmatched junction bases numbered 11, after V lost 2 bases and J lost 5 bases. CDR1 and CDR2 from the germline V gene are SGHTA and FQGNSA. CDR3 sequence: CASSLSGGGLARETQYF. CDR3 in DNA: TGTGCCAGCAGCTTATCTGGTGGGGGACTAGCGAGGGAGACCCAGTACTTC.

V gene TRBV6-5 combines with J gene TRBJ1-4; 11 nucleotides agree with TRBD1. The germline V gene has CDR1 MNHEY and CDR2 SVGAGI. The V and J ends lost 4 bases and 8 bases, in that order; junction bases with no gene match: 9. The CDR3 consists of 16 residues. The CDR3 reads CASSSRPGQGDEKLFF. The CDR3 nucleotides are TGTGCCAGCAGTTCACGCCCGGGACAGGGGGACGAAAAACTGTTTTTT.

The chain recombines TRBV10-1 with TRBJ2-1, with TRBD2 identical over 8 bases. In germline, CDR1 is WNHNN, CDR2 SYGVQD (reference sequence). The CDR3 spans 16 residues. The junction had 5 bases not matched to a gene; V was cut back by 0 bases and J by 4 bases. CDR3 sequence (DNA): TGCGCCAGCAGTGAGTCGGGTGGCGGGGGGTACAATGAGCAGTTCTTC. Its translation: CASSESGGGGYNEQFF.

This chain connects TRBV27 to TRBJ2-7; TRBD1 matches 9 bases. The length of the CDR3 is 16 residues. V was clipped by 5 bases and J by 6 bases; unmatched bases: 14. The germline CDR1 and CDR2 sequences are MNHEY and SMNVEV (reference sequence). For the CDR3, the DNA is TGTGCCAGCAGTCCAATGATCGGGACAGGGTCTGTCGAGCAGTACTTC. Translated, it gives CASSPMIGTGSVEQYF.

DNA for the CDR3: TGTGCCAGCATACCCGGGACAGGGGGCATGAGCGAGCAGTACTTC. Residues: CASIPGTGGMSEQYF. This chain links TRBV6-5 with TRBJ2-7, with 12 bases that match TRBD1. Germline CDR1 reads MNHEY; CDR2 reads SVGAGI. With V trimmed by 7 bases and J by 6 bases, 10 bases remained unmatched. The CDR3 is made up of 15 amino acids.

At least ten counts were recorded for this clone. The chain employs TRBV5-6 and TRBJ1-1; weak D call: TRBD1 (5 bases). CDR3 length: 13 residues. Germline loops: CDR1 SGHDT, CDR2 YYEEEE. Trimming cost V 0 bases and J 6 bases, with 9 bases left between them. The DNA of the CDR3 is TGTGCCAGCAGCTTGGCAGGGAAGGCTGAAGCTTTCTTT. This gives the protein CASSLAGKAEAFF.